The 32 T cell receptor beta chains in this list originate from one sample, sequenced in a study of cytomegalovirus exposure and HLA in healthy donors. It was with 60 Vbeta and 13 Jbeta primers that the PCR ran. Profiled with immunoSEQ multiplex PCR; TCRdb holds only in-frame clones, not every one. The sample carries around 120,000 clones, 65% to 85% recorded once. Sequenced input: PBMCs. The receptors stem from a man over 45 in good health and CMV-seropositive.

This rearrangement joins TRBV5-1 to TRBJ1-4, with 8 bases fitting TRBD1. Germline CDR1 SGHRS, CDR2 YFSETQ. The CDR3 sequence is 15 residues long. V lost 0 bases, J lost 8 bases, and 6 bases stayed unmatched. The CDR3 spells CASSLAGTGREKLFF. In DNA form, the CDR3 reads TGCGCCAGCAGCTTGGCCGGGACAGGTAGAGAAAAACTGTTTTTT.

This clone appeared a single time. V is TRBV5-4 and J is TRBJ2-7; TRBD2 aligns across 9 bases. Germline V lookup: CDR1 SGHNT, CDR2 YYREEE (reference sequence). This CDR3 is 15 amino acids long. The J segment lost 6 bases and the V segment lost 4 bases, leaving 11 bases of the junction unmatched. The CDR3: CASSRSGTSLREQYF. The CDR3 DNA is TGTGCCAGCAGCCGTTCCGGGACTAGCTTACGCGAGCAGTACTTC. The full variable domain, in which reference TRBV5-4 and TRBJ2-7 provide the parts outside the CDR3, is ETGVTQSPTHLIKTRGQQVTLRCSSQSGHNTVSWYQQALGQGPQFIFQYYREEENGRGNFPPRFSGLQFPNYSSELNVNALELDDSALYLCASSRSGTSLREQYFGPGTRLTVT.

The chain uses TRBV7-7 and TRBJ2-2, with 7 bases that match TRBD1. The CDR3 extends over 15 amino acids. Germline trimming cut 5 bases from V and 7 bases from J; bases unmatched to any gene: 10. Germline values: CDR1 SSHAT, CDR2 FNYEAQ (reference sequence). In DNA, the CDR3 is TGTGCCAGCAGCCACAGGACAGGTGGTATCGGGGAGCTGTTTTTT. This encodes CASSHRTGGIGELFF.

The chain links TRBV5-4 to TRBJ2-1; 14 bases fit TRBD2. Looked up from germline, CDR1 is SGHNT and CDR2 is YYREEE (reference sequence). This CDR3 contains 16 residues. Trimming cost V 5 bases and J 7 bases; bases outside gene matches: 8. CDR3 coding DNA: TGTGCCAGCAGTACACCTGGACTAGCGGGAGGAAATGAGCAGTTCTTC. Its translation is CASSTPGLAGGNEQFF.

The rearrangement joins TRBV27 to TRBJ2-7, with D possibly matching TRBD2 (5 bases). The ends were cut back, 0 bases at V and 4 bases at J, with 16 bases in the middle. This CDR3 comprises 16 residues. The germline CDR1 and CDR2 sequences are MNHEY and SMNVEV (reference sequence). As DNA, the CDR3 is TGTGCCAGCAGTTTATCCCCAGGAGGCATGTTGTACGAGCAGTACTTC. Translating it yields CASSLSPGGMLYEQYF.

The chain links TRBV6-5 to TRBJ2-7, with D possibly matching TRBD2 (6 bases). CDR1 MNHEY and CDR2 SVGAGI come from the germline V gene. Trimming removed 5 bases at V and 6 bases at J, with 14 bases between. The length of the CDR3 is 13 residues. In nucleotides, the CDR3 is TGTGCCAGCAGTCGGGAGCTAGGACGCGAGCAGTACTTC. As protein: CASSRELGREQYF.

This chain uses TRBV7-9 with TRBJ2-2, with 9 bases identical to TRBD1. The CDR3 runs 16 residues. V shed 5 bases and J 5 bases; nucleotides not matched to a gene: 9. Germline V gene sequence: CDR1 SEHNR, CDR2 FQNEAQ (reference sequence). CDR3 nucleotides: TGTGCCAGCAGCACTACCTCCGGGACAGGGACCGGGGAGCTGTTTTTT. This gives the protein CASSTTSGTGTGELFF.

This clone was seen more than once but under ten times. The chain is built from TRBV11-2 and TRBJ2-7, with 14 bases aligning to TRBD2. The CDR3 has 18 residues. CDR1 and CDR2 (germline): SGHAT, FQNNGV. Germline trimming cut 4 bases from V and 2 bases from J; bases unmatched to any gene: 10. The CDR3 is CASSSRTSGRKNTYEQYF. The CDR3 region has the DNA TGTGCCAGCAGCTCGCGGACTAGCGGGAGGAAGAACACCTACGAGCAGTACTTC.

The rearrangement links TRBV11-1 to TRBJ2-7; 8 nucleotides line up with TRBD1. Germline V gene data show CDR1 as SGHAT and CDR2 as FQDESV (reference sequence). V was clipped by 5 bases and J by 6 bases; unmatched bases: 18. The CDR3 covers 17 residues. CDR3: CASSPSLGTGKPPEQYF. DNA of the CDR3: TGTGCCAGCAGCCCTTCCTTAGGGACAGGTAAACCCCCCGAGCAGTACTTC.

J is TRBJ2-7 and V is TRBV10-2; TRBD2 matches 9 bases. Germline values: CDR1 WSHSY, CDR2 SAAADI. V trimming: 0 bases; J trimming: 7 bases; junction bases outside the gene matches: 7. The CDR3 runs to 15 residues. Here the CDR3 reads CASSESKAGGVEQYF. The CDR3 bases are TGCGCCAGCAGTGAGTCGAAAGCGGGAGGAGTAGAGCAGTACTTC.

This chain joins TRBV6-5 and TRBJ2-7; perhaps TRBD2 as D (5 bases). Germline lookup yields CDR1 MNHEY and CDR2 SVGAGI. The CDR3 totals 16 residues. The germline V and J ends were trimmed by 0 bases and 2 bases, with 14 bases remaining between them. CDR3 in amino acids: CASSYSFGVRPYEQYF. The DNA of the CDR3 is TGTGCCAGCAGTTACTCTTTCGGGGTCCGACCCTACGAGCAGTACTTC.

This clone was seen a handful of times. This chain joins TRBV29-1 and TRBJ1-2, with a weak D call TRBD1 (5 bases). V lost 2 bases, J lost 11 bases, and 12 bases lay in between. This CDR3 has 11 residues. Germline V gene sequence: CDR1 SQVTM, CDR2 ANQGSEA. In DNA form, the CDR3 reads TGCAGCGTTGAAAGGCAGGGCCTATACACCTTC. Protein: CSVERQGLYTF.

CDR3 region: CASSSWGGGYNEQFF. The CDR3 bases are TGTGCCAGCAGCTCGTGGGGGGGCGGTTACAATGAGCAGTTCTTC. V gene TRBV5-5 combines with J gene TRBJ2-1; D may be TRBD2 (7 bases). CDR1 and CDR2 (germline): SGHKS, YYEKEE (reference sequence). CDR3 size: 15 residues. The V and J ends lost 3 bases and 4 bases respectively, with 14 bases between them.

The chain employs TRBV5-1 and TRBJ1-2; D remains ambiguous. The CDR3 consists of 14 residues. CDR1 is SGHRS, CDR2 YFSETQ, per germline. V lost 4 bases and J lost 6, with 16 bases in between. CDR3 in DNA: TGCGCCAGCAGCCGCGGATCCTTGAAAGATGGCTACACCTTC. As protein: CASSRGSLKDGYTF.

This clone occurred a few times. The DNA of the CDR3 is TGTGCCAGCAGTTTTACAGGGGTCCCGAACACTGAAGCTTTCTTT. Residues: CASSFTGVPNTEAFF. The chain carries TRBV28 and TRBJ1-1, with TRBD1 matching over 7 bases. CDR3 length: 15 amino acids. The V segment lost 3 bases and the J segment 1 base; nucleotides outside the gene matches: 5. CDR1 and CDR2 (germline): MDHEN, SYDVKM.

The CDR3 DNA is TGTGCCAGCGCCTTAGCGAGGGACACCATATATTTT. Translation gives CASALARDTIYF. V is TRBV6-1 and J is TRBJ1-3; D unresolved. The germline gives CDR1 MNHNS, CDR2 SASEGT. This CDR3 is built from 12 residues. Trimming removed 8 bases from V and 8 bases from J, with 13 bases in between.

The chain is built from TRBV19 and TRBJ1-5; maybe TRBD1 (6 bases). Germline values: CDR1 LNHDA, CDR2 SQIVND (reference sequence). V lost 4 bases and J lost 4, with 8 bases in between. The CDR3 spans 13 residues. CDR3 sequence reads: CASSSTGNQPQHF. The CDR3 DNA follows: TGTGCCAGTAGTAGCACAGGGAATCAGCCCCAGCATTTT.

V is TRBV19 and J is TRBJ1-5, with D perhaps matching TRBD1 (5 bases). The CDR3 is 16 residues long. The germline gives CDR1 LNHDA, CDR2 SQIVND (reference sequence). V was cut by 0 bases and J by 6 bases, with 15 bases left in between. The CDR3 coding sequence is TGTGCCAGTAGTATAGATTCAGGCAGGGTAGGTCAGCCCCAGCATTTT. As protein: CASSIDSGRVGQPQHF.

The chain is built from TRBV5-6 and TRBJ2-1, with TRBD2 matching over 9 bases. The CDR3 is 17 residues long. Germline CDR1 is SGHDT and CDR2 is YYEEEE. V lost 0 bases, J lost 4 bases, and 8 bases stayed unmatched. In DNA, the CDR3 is TGTGCCAGCAGCTTGGGAACGAGACTAGCGGATTACAATGAGCAGTTCTTC. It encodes CASSLGTRLADYNEQFF.

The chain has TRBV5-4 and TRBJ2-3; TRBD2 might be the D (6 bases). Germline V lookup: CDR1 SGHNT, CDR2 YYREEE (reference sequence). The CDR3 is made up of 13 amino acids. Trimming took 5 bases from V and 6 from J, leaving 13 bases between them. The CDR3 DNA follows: TGTGCCAGCAGGCCGGGAGTCAGGGATACGCAGTATTTT. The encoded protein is CASRPGVRDTQYF.

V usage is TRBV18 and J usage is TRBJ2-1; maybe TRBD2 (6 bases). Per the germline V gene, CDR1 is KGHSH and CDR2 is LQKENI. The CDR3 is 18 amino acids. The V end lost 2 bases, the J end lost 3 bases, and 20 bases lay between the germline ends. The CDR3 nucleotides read TGTGCCAGCTCACCAAGGGGACTTCCCTTGGGGGACTACAATGAGCAGTTCTTC. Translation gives CASSPRGLPLGDYNEQFF. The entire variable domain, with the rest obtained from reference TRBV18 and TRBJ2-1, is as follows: NAGVMQNPRHLVRRRGQEARLRCSPMKGHSHVYWYRQLPEEGLKFMVYLQKENIIDESGMPKERFSAEFPKEGPSILRIQQVVRGDSAAYFCASSPRGLPLGDYNEQFFGPGTRLTVL.

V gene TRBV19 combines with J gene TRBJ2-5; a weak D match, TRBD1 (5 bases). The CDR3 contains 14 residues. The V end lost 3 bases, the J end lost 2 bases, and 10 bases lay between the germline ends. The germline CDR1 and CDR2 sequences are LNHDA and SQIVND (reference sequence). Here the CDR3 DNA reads TGTGCCAGTAGTATGAGACAGCATCAAGAGACCCAGTACTTC. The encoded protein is CASSMRQHQETQYF.

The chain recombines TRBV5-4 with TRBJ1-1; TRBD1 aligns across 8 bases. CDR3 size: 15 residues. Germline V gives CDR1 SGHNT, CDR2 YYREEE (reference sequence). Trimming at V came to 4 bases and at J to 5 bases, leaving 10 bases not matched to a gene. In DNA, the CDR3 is TGTGCCAGCAGCCGGGAAACAGGGGGTAATACTGAAGCTTTCTTT. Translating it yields CASSRETGGNTEAFF.

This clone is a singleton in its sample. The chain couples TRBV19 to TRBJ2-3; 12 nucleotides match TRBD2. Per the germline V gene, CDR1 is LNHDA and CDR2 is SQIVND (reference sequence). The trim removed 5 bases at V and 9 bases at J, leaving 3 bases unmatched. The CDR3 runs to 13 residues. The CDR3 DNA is TGTGCCAGTAGTCTGACTAGCGGGAGAACGCAGTATTTT. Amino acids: CASSLTSGRTQYF. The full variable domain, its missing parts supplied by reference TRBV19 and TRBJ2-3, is DGGITQSPKYLFRKEGQNVTLSCEQNLNHDAMYWYRQDPGQGLRLIYYSQIVNDFQKGDIAEGYSVSREKKESFPLTVTSAQKNPTAFYLCASSLTSGRTQYFGPGTRLTVL.

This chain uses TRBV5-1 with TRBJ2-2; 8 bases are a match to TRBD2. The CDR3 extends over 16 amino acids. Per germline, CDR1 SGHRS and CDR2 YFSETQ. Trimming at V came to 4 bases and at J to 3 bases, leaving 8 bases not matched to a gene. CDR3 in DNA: TGCGCCAGCAGCGTAATAGCGGGATGGGACACCGGGGAGCTGTTTTTT. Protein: CASSVIAGWDTGELFF.

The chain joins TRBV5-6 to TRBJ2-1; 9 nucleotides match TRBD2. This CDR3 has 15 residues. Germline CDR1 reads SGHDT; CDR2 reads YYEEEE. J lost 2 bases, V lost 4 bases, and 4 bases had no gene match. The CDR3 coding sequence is TGTGCCAGCAGCCGCGCGGGGGGGACCTACAATGAGCAGTTCTTC. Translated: CASSRAGGTYNEQFF. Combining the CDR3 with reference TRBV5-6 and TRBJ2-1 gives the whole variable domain DAGVTQSPTHLIKTRGQQVTLRCSPKSGHDTVSWYQQALGQGPQFIFQYYEEEERQRGNFPDRFSGHQFPNYSSELNVNALLLGDSALYLCASSRAGGTYNEQFFGPGTRLTVL.

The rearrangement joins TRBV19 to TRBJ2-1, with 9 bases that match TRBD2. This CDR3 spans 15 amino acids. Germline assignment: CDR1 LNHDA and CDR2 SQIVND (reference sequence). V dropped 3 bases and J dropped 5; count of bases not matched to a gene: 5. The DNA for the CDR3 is TGTGCCAGTAGTATTGTGGGACTAGCAGACAATGAGCAGTTCTTC. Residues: CASSIVGLADNEQFF.

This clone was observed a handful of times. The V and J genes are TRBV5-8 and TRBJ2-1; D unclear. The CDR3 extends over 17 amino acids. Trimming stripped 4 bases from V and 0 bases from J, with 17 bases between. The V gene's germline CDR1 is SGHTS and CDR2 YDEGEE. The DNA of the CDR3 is TGTGCCAGCAGCCCCGGCCGGGTGGCCGGCTCCTACAATGAGCAGTTCTTC. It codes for CASSPGRVAGSYNEQFF.

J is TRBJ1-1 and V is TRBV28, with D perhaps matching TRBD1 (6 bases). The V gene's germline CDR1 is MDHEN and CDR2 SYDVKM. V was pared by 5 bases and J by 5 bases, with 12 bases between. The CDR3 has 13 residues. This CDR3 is CASSDTGKTEAFF. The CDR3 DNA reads TGTGCCAGCAGTGACACAGGGAAAACTGAAGCTTTCTTT.

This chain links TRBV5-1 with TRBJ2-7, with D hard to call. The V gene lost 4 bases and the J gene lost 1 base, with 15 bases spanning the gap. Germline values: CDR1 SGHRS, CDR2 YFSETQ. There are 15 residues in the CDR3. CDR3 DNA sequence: TGCGCCAGCAGCCCGCAAGTTGACTTTTCCTACGAGCAGTACTTC. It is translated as CASSPQVDFSYEQYF.

The CDR3: CASSQGQGSETQYF. The DNA for the CDR3 is TGTGCCAGCAGCCAAGGTCAGGGGTCGGAGACCCAGTACTTC. The gene calls are TRBV4-2 and TRBJ2-5, with D perhaps matching TRBD1 (6 bases). The ends were cut back, 1 base at V and 5 bases at J, with 11 bases in the middle. This CDR3 has 14 amino acids. In germline, CDR1 is LGHNA, CDR2 YNFKEQ.

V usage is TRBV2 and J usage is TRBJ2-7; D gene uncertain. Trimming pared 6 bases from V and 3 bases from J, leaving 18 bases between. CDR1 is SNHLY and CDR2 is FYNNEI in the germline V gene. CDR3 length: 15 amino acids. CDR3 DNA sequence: TGTGCCAGCAGGTTAGGAACAGTTGTCGTCTACGAGCAGTACTTC. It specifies CASRLGTVVVYEQYF.